This T cell receptor beta chain is drawn from a study of blood T cell repertoires in COVID-19. Study overall: Sites in the United States, Italy and Spain provided acute and convalescent COVID-19 samples. PBMCs, B-cell-depleted T cells, or T cells provided the cDNA or gDNA that made up the material.

The protocol was immunoSEQ multiplex PCR, while the TCRdb copy is restricted to in-frame clones and leaves out a portion. The sample has over 150,000 clones; 75% to 85% are singletons. The CDR3 extends over 15 amino acids. The V segment lost 1 base and the J segment 2 bases; nucleotides outside the gene matches: 5. Germline loops: CDR1 SQVTM, CDR2 ANQGSEA. The sequencing input was peripheral blood. The TCR originated in a human donor in a cohort sampled during active COVID-19. The chain couples TRBV29-1 to TRBJ2-7, with 10 nucleotides matching TRBD2. The CDR3 loop reads CSVEVGLAAPYEQYF. The DNA for the CDR3 is TGCAGCGTTGAAGTCGGACTAGCGGCCCCCTACGAGCAGTACTTC.